A single sample gave rise to the 32 T cell receptor beta chains below, sequenced in a study of T cells expressing NK-cell markers. Using the 5' RACE reads, TCRdb records one entry per CDR3 protein without DNA. The specimen's table records a few hundred thousand distinct CDR3 sequences. Sequenced: blood T cells: a sorted CD56 or NKG2C T cell subset, CD4+ or CD8+ T cells, or bulk PBMC T cells (not recorded which). The receptors come from a man aged 18 to 70 in good health.

The gene calls are TRBV9 and TRBJ2-2. Germline CDR1 reads SGDLS; CDR2 reads YYNGEE. The CDR3 runs 15 residues. The chain's CDR3 is CASSRDNLRTGELFF. The full variable domain, in which reference TRBV9 and TRBJ2-2 provide the parts outside the CDR3, is DSGVTQTPKHLITATGQRVTLRCSPRSGDLSVYWYQQSLDQGLQFLIQYYNGEERAKGNILERFSAQQFPDLHSELNLSSLELGDSALYFCASSRDNLRTGELFFGEGSRLTVL.

The chain employs TRBV5-1 and TRBJ1-3; TCRdb lists TRBD1, though no DNA is available to test this call. The CDR3 extends over 13 amino acids. Germline V gene lookup returns CDR1 SGHRS and CDR2 YFSETQ. CDR3 in amino acids: CASQEGSGNTIYF.

This rearrangement joins TRBV12-3 or TRBV12-4 to TRBJ1-5. This CDR3 has 14 amino acids. The CDR3 protein is CASSPTPFNQPQHF.

V and J are TRBV24-1 and TRBJ2-1; with no DNA, the TCRdb D assignment of TRBD1 cannot be verified. The CDR3 is 19 amino acids. CDR1 is KGHDR, CDR2 SFDVKD, per germline. CDR3 amino acids: CATSDPRTAGTRSYNEQFF.

This sequence joins TRBV20-1 and TRBJ2-1; TCRdb indicates TRBD1, and absent DNA this call remains unverified. The CDR3 contains 13 residues. The germline gives CDR1 DFQATT, CDR2 SNEGSKA (reference sequence). This CDR3 is CSAKGQGAGEQFF.

This rearrangement joins TRBV4-2 to TRBJ2-3; the D call from TCRdb, TRBD2, cannot be confirmed without DNA. The germline gives CDR1 LGHNA, CDR2 YNFKEQ. The CDR3 spans 15 residues. The CDR3 protein is CASSPLAGYADTQYF.

V gene TRBV5-1 combines with J gene TRBJ2-3; TCRdb's D call, TRBD2, is unchecked because there is no DNA. The CDR3 covers 16 residues. Germline CDR1 SGHRS, CDR2 YFSETQ. CDR3 loop: CASSLTARLAADTQYF.

This chain links TRBV11-2 with TRBJ2-1; TCRdb lists TRBD2, though no DNA is available to test this call. The germline V gene has CDR1 SGHAT and CDR2 FQNNGV. The CDR3 has 16 residues. The CDR3 sequence is CASSLDVAGGLVEQFF.

V usage is TRBV5-1 and J usage is TRBJ2-4; there is no DNA to check the TCRdb D call of TRBD1. Per germline, CDR1 SGHRS and CDR2 YFSETQ. This CDR3 is built from 17 residues. Here the CDR3 reads CASSLGPQEIAKNIQYF.

The chain links TRBV20-1 to TRBJ2-7; TCRdb proposes TRBD1, but this gene call is untestable without DNA. CDR1 and CDR2 (germline): DFQATT, SNEGSKA (reference sequence). The CDR3 is 15 amino acids. CDR3 region: CSASEPRQGLYEQYF.

J is TRBJ1-3 and V is TRBV3-1. Germline V gives CDR1 LGHDT, CDR2 YNNKEL (reference sequence). The CDR3 contains 15 residues. CDR3 sequence reads: CASSQDPASGNTIYF.

The rearrangement uses TRBV3-1 and TRBJ2-2. From germline, CDR1 is LGHDT and CDR2 YNNKEL (reference sequence). CDR3 length: 15 amino acids. The CDR3 sequence: CASSQGARPTGELFF.

V and J are TRBV7-9 and TRBJ2-7; TCRdb's D call of TRBD1 is untestable without DNA. The germline V gene encodes CDR1 SEHNR and CDR2 FQNEAQ (reference sequence). The CDR3 runs to 14 residues. The CDR3 is CASSSGQGAHEQYF.

The V gene is TRBV7-2, the J gene TRBJ2-2; TCRdb selects TRBD1, and the lack of DNA leaves this call unchecked. The CDR3 has 14 amino acids. Germline V lookup: CDR1 SGHTA, CDR2 FQGNSA. CDR3 amino acids: CASSRLQGNGELFF.

J is TRBJ2-1 and V is TRBV11-2; TCRdb returns TRBD2, unconfirmable since there is no DNA. Germline V CDR1 and CDR2: SGHAT, FQNNGV. The CDR3 is 18 amino acids. This chain's CDR3 is CASSSPQLAGGPRNEQFF.

This CDR3 is CASSLSGAGTSYEQYF. This rearrangement joins TRBV28 to TRBJ2-7; TCRdb outputs TRBD2, but without DNA this stays unchecked. CDR1 is MDHEN, CDR2 SYDVKM, per germline. The CDR3 loop spans 16 amino acids.

The rearrangement links TRBV11-2 to TRBJ2-5; as DNA is missing, the TRBD1 call by TCRdb cannot be tested. Germline V gives CDR1 SGHAT, CDR2 FQNNGV. The CDR3 length is 16 residues. CDR3 sequence: CASSLSAQPGEETQYF.

The CDR3 is CASSSGLAGGIETQYF. V and J are TRBV6-5 and TRBJ2-5; TCRdb selects TRBD2, and the lack of DNA leaves this call unchecked. The CDR3 length is 16 residues. Germline CDR1 reads MNHEY; CDR2 reads SVGAGI.

The chain is built from TRBV18 and TRBJ1-5; TCRdb outputs TRBD1, but without DNA this stays unchecked. The CDR3 consists of 16 residues. Germline V gene sequence: CDR1 KGHSH, CDR2 LQKENI. CDR3 amino acids: CASSPIRTGVSQPQHF.

This chain joins TRBV28 and TRBJ2-3; TCRdb indicates TRBD2, and absent DNA this call remains unverified. Germline CDR1 reads MDHEN; CDR2 reads SYDVKM. The CDR3 runs to 14 residues. The chain's CDR3 is CASRLLAATDTQYF.

The genes are TRBV7-2 and TRBJ2-1. This CDR3 is 14 amino acids long. Per the germline V gene, CDR1 is SGHTA and CDR2 is FQGNSA. Here the CDR3 reads CASRSSNGYNEQFF.

The chain couples TRBV15 to TRBJ2-1; TCRdb returns TRBD2, unconfirmable since there is no DNA. The germline CDR1 and CDR2 sequences are LNHNV and YYDKDF (reference sequence). The CDR3 is 15 amino acids. The CDR3 loop is CATIKSGGRWDEQFF.

CDR3 residues: CASSRRRQEGDTQYF. V and J are TRBV5-1 and TRBJ2-3; with no DNA, the TCRdb D assignment of TRBD1 cannot be verified. Germline V gene lookup returns CDR1 SGHRS and CDR2 YFSETQ. CDR3 size: 15 residues.

V is TRBV5-1 and J is TRBJ2-2; TCRdb designates TRBD1, a call that cannot be tested without DNA. This CDR3 region has 16 residues. Germline CDR1 is SGHRS and CDR2 is YFSETQ. CDR3 region: CASSFTTGPNTGELFF. The full variable domain, in which reference TRBV5-1 and TRBJ2-2 provide the parts outside the CDR3, is KAGVTQTPRYLIKTRGQQVTLSCSPISGHRSVSWYQQTPGQGLQFLFEYFSETQRNKGNFPGRFSGRQFSNSRSEMNVSTLELGDSALYLCASSFTTGPNTGELFFGEGSRLTVL.

This CDR3 is CASGLTHGHKNTEAFF. V is TRBV12-5 and J is TRBJ1-1. The germline gives CDR1 LGHNT, CDR2 FRNRAP. The CDR3 sequence is 16 residues long.

The rearrangement joins TRBV2 to TRBJ1-4; the TCRdb call, TRBD1, lacks DNA for checking. Germline V gene data show CDR1 as SNHLY and CDR2 as FYNNEI. The CDR3 is 14 amino acids. The CDR3 here is CASIPGLGREKLFF. Filled out from reference TRBV2 and TRBJ1-4, the complete variable domain reads EPEVTQTPSHQVTQMGQEVILRCVPISNHLYFYWYRQILGQKVEFLVSFYNNEISEKSEIFDDQFSVERPDGSNFTLKIRSTKLEDSAMYFCASIPGLGREKLFFGSGTQLSVL.

This sequence joins TRBV2 and TRBJ1-1; the D gene TCRdb calls, TRBD1, cannot be checked with no DNA. Germline V gene data show CDR1 as SNHLY and CDR2 as FYNNEI. The CDR3 runs 13 residues. The CDR3: CASIPGQDTEAFF.

The chain carries TRBV18 and TRBJ2-5. CDR1 is KGHSH, CDR2 LQKENI, per germline. This CDR3 has 14 amino acids. CDR3 loop: CASSPQGLQETQYF.

This rearrangement joins TRBV2 to TRBJ1-2; TCRdb lists TRBD1, though no DNA is available to test this call. This CDR3 is 13 amino acids long. Germline CDR1 reads SNHLY; CDR2 reads FYNNEI. The CDR3 sequence: CASKRGEEHGYTF.

V and J are TRBV12-3 or TRBV12-4 and TRBJ1-3. CDR3 length equals 13 residues. The CDR3 sequence is CASSDLTEDTIYF.

V gene TRBV11-2 combines with J gene TRBJ2-1. Germline V gene sequence: CDR1 SGHAT, CDR2 FQNNGV. The CDR3 sequence is 12 residues long. The CDR3 here is CASRRRGNEQFF. The full variable domain, rest sourced from reference TRBV11-2 and TRBJ2-1, is EAGVAQSPRYKIIEKRQSVAFWCNPISGHATLYWYQQILGQGPKLLIQFQNNGVVDDSQLPKDRFSAERLKGVDSTLKIQPAKLEDSAVYLCASRRRGNEQFFGPGTRLTVL.

The chain employs TRBV12-3 or TRBV12-4 and TRBJ2-1; TCRdb lists TRBD1, though no DNA is available to test this call. The CDR3 consists of 14 residues. The CDR3 spells CASSLIGGGNEQFF.